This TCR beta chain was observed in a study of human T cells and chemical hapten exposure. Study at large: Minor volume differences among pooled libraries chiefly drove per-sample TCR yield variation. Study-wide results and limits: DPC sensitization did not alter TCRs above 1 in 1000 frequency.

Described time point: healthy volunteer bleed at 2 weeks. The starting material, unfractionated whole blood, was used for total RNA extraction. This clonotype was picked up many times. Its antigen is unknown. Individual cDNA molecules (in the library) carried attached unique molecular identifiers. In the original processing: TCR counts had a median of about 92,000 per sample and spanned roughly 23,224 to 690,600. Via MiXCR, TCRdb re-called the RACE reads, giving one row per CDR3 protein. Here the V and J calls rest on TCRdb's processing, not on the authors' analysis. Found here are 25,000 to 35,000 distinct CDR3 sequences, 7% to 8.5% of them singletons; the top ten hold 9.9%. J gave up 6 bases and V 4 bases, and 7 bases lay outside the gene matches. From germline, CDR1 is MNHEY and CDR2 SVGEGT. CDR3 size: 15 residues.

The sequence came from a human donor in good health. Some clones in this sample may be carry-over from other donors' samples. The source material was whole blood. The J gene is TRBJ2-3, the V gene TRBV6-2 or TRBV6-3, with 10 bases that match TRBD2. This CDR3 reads CASSLVAGGVDTQYF. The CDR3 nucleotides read TGTGCCAGCAGTTTAGTAGCGGGAGGAGTGGATACGCAGTATTTT.